This T cell receptor (beta chain) stems from a study of blood T cell repertoires in COVID-19. Study-wide context: Some COVID-19 samples were acute and others convalescent; all came from the United States, Italy and Spain.

CDR3 length equals 15 residues. The germline V gene has CDR1 LGHNT and CDR2 FRNRAP. V gave up 6 bases and J gave up 2 bases, with 14 bases separating them. Using immunoSEQ multiplex PCR, the repertoire was profiled, and TCRdb retains in-frame clones only, with some absent. The profile shows 110,000 to 150,000 clones, 70% to 90% of them singletons. This clonotype was obtained from a man in his 70s with acute or convalescent COVID-19. Sequenced: peripheral blood. The gene calls are TRBV12-5 and TRBJ1-5; D is possibly TRBD1 (5 bases). The chain's CDR3 is CASGIGENGNQPQHF. DNA of the CDR3: TGTGCTAGTGGGATAGGGGAAAACGGCAATCAGCCCCAGCATTTT. The full variable domain, in which reference TRBV12-5 and TRBJ1-5 provide the parts outside the CDR3, is DARVTQTPRHKVTEMGQEVTMRCQPILGHNTVFWYRQTMMQGLELLAYFRNRAPLDDSGMPKDRFSAEMPDATLATLKIQPSEPRDSAVYFCASGIGENGNQPQHFGDGTRLSIL.